This T cell receptor beta chain was sequenced in a study of T cells in localized non-small cell lung cancer. Overall study results and limits: Without multi-region sequencing, intratumor heterogeneity could not be excluded.

Some clones are missing from TCRdb's copy, which holds only in-frame ones; the method was immunoSEQ multiplex PCR. Among about 30,000 clones listed, 88% were seen once. Trimming took 0 bases from V and 5 from J; bases not matched to a gene: 3. CDR3 length: 15 residues. The germline gives CDR1 SNHLY, CDR2 FYNNEI. In regard to this clone: The target antigen is unknown.

The gene calls are TRBV2 and TRBJ2-2; TRBD2 matches 7 bases. The material was peripheral blood, obtained before any cancer treatment. The receptor's source is a female donor over 55 with stage III squamous cell lung carcinoma. The CDR3 sequence is CASSEAGGPTGELFF. CDR3 coding DNA: TGTGCCAGCAGTGAAGCGGGAGGGCCGACCGGGGAGCTGTTTTTT.